Listed below are T cell receptor beta chains from one sample, sequenced in a study of OX40 agonist ivuxolimab in advanced cancers. Repertoires were generated with immunoSEQ multiplex PCR, while TCRdb's copy carries only in-frame clones and drops some. The sample contains roughly 50,000 clones, about 80% of which appear only once. The sample here was CD4+ or CD8+ T cells sorted from blood, taken in a trial of the OX40 agonist ivuxolimab. The receptors originated from an adult with an advanced solid tumor such as melanoma, head and neck, liver or kidney cancer. CDR3s include the opening cysteine and the closing phenylalanine or tryptophan. D genes are given only for firm matches. Clone size appears in some rows only: once, few, many, or a class for an expanded clone.

clone size	V gene	D gene	J gene	CDR3 protein	CDR3 DNA
-	TRBV25-1	TRBD2	TRBJ2-1	CASSEYALAGVKGEQFF	TGTGCCAGCAGTGAATATGCGCTAGCGGGAGTTAAGGGTGAGCAGTTCTTC
-	TRBV5-4	-	TRBJ2-2	CASSLGGGETGELFF	TGTGCCAGCAGCTTGGGAGGGGGAGAGACCGGGGAGCTGTTTTTT
-	TRBV20-1	TRBD1	TRBJ1-2	CSVRGRGGYTF	TGCAGTGTTAGGGGGCGGGGTGGCTACACCTTC
-	TRBV6-1	-	TRBJ2-7	CASSVIPMPSSYEQYF	TGTGCCAGCAGTGTAATCCCCATGCCCAGCTCCTACGAGCAGTACTTC
-	TRBV27	-	TRBJ2-1	CASSRRDVGHNEQFF	TGTGCCAGCAGCCGACGGGACGTAGGACACAATGAGCAGTTCTTC
few	TRBV19	-	TRBJ1-5	CASTSGNQPQHF	TGTGCCAGTACCTCCGGCAATCAGCCCCAGCATTTT
-	TRBV10-2	-	TRBJ1-1	CASSESVGRLNTEAFF	TGCGCCAGCAGTGAGTCCGTTGGCAGATTGAACACTGAAGCTTTCTTT
-	TRBV14	TRBD1	TRBJ2-7	CASSQGWTGARLYEQYF	TGTGCCAGCAGCCAAGGTTGGACAGGGGCCCGTCTCTACGAGCAGTACTTC
-	TRBV10-1	-	TRBJ2-3	CASSERGRADTQYF	TGCGCCAGCAGTGAGAGGGGCAGGGCAGATACGCAGTATTTT
-	TRBV6-5	-	TRBJ2-1	CASSSTWGSYNEQFF	TGTGCCAGCAGTTCGACTTGGGGCTCCTACAATGAGCAGTTCTTC
-	TRBV7-2	-	TRBJ1-1	CASSLKGATGVTEAFF	TGTGCCAGCAGCTTAAAGGGAGCGACGGGGGTCACTGAAGCTTTCTTT
-	TRBV5-1	TRBD2	TRBJ2-1	CASTPPSGRAGNEQFF	TGCGCCAGCACCCCTCCGAGCGGGAGGGCGGGGAATGAGCAGTTCTTC
-	TRBV2	-	TRBJ2-1	CASLTGTPSYNEQFF	TGTGCCAGTCTTACCGGGACTCCCTCCTACAATGAGCAGTTCTTC
-	TRBV7-2	TRBD1	TRBJ1-3	CASSYQNRGPSGNTIYF	TGTGCCAGCAGCTACCAAAACAGGGGCCCGTCTGGAAACACCATATATTTT
once	TRBV19	-	TRBJ2-3	CASSPRKGHLTDTQYF	TGTGCCAGTAGTCCCCGAAAGGGACACCTCACAGATACGCAGTATTTT
-	TRBV2	-	TRBJ2-7	CASTPGARVSYEQYF	TGTGCCAGCACCCCAGGGGCAAGGGTCTCCTACGAGCAGTACTTC
-	TRBV7-2	-	TRBJ2-1	CASSLALYNEQFF	TGTGCCAGCAGCTTAGCACTTTACAATGAGCAGTTCTTC
-	TRBV28	TRBD1	TRBJ1-5	CASSFRGQGNQPQHF	TGTGCCAGCAGTTTCCGGGGACAGGGAAATCAGCCCCAGCATTTT
-	TRBV10-2	-	TRBJ1-4	CASSAYTPTNEKLFF	TGCGCCAGCAGTGCCTACACGCCAACTAATGAAAAACTGTTTTTT
-	TRBV27	-	TRBJ1-2	CASSLVGSEGYTF	TGTGCCAGCAGTTTAGTGGGGTCGGAGGGCTACACCTTC
-	TRBV11-3	TRBD2	TRBJ2-2	CASSSSGSTGELFF	TGTGCCAGCAGCTCTAGCGGGAGCACCGGGGAGCTGTTTTTT
-	TRBV9	-	TRBJ1-6	CASSLGGVQYNSPLHF	TGTGCCAGCAGCCTGGGGGGGGTGCAGTATAATTCACCCCTCCACTTT
-	TRBV19	-	TRBJ2-1	CASTNTFMGDEQFF	TGTGCCAGTACTAACACCTTCATGGGGGATGAGCAGTTCTTC
-	TRBV6-1	TRBD1	TRBJ1-2	CASRTGAAYGYTF	TGTGCCAGCAGGACAGGGGCGGCCTATGGCTACACCTTC
-	TRBV5-4	-	TRBJ1-2	CASSATTGVYGYTF	TGTGCCAGCAGCGCAACAACCGGGGTGTATGGCTACACCTTC
medium-sized	TRBV19	-	TRBJ2-2	CASSSSGAQAGELFF	TGTGCCAGTAGTAGTTCCGGGGCCCAGGCCGGGGAGCTGTTTTTT
-	TRBV5-1	-	TRBJ2-5	CASSLVREQETQYF	TGCGCCAGCAGCTTGGTACGGGAACAAGAGACCCAGTACTTC
-	TRBV6-1	TRBD1	TRBJ1-2	CASVAQTGRGYTF	TGTGCCAGCGTCGCCCAGACAGGGAGGGGCTACACCTTC
-	TRBV15	-	TRBJ1-4	CATSSTWDGNNEKLFF	TGTGCCACCAGCAGTACCTGGGACGGAAATAATGAAAAACTGTTTTTT
once	TRBV10-3	TRBD1	TRBJ2-1	CAISFGAGTGEGEQFF	TGTGCCATCAGTTTTGGGGCCGGGACAGGGGAAGGTGAGCAGTTCTTC
-	TRBV30	TRBD1	TRBJ1-4	CAWRAGQVSNEKLFF	TGTGCCTGGAGGGCAGGACAGGTCTCTAATGAAAAACTGTTTTTT
-	TRBV6-5	-	TRBJ2-7	CASSSDHYEQYF	TGTGCCAGCAGTAGTGACCACTACGAGCAGTACTTC
-	TRBV29-1	TRBD2	TRBJ2-3	CSVEGQGGGADTQYF	TGCAGCGTTGAAGGTCAGGGCGGGGGTGCCGATACGCAGTATTTT
many	TRBV11-2	-	TRBJ1-5	CASSLNEDQPQHF	TGTGCCAGCAGCTTAAACGAGGATCAGCCCCAGCATTTT
-	TRBV29-1	TRBD2	TRBJ2-1	CSVPGLAGGPWDEQFF	TGCAGCGTGCCGGGACTAGCGGGGGGCCCATGGGATGAGCAGTTCTTC
-	TRBV5-1	-	TRBJ2-3	CASSLDYTDTQYF	TGCGCCAGCAGCTTGGATTACACAGATACGCAGTATTTT
-	TRBV28	-	TRBJ2-3	CASSFLRATGSTDTQYF	TGTGCCAGCAGTTTTCTCCGGGCCACAGGGAGCACAGATACGCAGTATTTT
-	TRBV21-1	-	TRBJ1-1	CASTSENTEAFF	TGTGCCAGCACCTCAGAGAACACTGAAGCTTTCTTT
-	TRBV28	-	TRBJ2-1	CASSLYSARDEQFF	TGTGCCAGCAGTTTATACTCAGCCCGGGATGAGCAGTTCTTC
-	TRBV9	TRBD1	TRBJ1-5	CASSAQGAGQPQHF	TGTGCCAGCAGCGCGCAGGGGGCGGGCCAGCCCCAGCATTTT